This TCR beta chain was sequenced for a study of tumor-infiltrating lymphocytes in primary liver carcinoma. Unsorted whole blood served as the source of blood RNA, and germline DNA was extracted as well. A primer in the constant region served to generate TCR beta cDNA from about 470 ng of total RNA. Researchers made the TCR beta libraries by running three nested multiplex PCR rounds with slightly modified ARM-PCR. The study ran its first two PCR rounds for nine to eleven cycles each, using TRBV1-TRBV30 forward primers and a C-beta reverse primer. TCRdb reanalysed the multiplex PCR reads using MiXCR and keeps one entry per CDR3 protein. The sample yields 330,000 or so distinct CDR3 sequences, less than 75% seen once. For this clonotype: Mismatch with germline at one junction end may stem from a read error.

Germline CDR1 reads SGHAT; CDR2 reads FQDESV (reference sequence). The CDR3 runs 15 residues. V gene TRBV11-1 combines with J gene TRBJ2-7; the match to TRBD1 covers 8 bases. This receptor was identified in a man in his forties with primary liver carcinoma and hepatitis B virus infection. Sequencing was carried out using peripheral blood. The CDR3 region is CPSSLTQGAHYGQYF. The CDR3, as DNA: TGTCCCAGCAGCTTAACTCAGGGGGCCCACTACGGGCAGTACTTC.